One sample yielded the 28 T cell receptor beta chains listed below, sequenced in a study of T-cell memory formation after mild COVID-19. Each CDR3 protein gets one entry after TCRdb re-called the 5' RACE reads with MiXCR. In the table there are about 50,000 distinct CDR3 sequences, roughly 12% of which are singletons. Material for sequencing was PBMCs or a T cell subset sorted from them (not recorded which). The source is a man aged 18 to 29 who had mild COVID-19 (a few samples of this study predate the infection). Cell type and time point are not known.

This chain uses TRBV3-1 with TRBJ1-3; no clear D gene. V gave up 5 bases and J gave up 0 bases, with 8 bases separating them. Germline CDR1 is LGHDT and CDR2 is YNNKEL (reference sequence). The CDR3 sequence is 14 residues long. CDR3 in DNA: TGTGCCAGCAGCGTGAGGGACTCTGGAAACACCATATATTTT. Translating gives CASSVRDSGNTIYF.

Only a few counts were recorded for this clonotype. The chain recombines TRBV5-1 with TRBJ1-3; no clear D gene. Trimming removed 4 bases at V and 7 bases at J, with 21 bases between. The CDR3 spans 16 residues. The germline gives CDR1 SGHRS, CDR2 YFSETQ. CDR3 DNA: TGCGCCAGCAGCCCGTCCCTCCCGGGGATGGGTAACACCATATATTTT. This gives the protein CASSPSLPGMGNTIYF.

This clonotype turned up a few times. The chain has TRBV6-5 and TRBJ2-7, with D maybe TRBD2 (6 bases). The CDR3 has 11 amino acids. Germline V lookup: CDR1 MNHEY, CDR2 SVGAGI. Trimming took 8 bases from V and 4 from J, leaving 9 bases between them. Written as DNA, the CDR3 is TGTGCCAGCGGGGGGACTTACGAGCAGTACGTC. It translates to CASGGTYEQYV.

With respect to this clonotype: Relative to the germline gene, one junction end is altered; a read error may explain this. The rearrangement joins TRBV20-1 to TRBJ1-4; 8 nucleotides agree with TRBD1. CDR3 length: 14 residues. The germline V gene has CDR1 DFQATT and CDR2 SNEGSKA (reference sequence). CDR3 amino acids: CSATNPGQASWREF. As DNA, the CDR3 is TGCAGTGCAACGAACCCGGGACAGGCTTCTTGGAGAGAATTT.

This chain joins TRBV27 and TRBJ1-1; 12 positions match TRBD1. Germline V gene lookup returns CDR1 MNHEY and CDR2 SMNVEV (reference sequence). The J segment lost 3 bases and the V segment lost 5 bases, leaving 19 bases of the junction unmatched. The CDR3 runs to 20 residues. As DNA, the CDR3 is TGTGCCAGCAGTCAAATGGTGGGACAGGGGGCCCGGACGGGCGACACTGAAGCTTTCTTT. The encoded protein is CASSQMVGQGARTGDTEAFF.

This clonotype was detected only a few times. V gene TRBV10-3 combines with J gene TRBJ2-6; no reliable D call. Germline lookup yields CDR1 ENHRY and CDR2 SYGVKD. The V end lost 4 bases, the J end lost 0 bases, and 10 bases lay between the germline ends. The CDR3 covers 16 residues. CDR3 in amino acids: CAISGTRDSGANVLTF. CDR3 bases: TGTGCCATCAGTGGGACCCGAGACTCTGGGGCCAACGTCCTGACTTTC.

This clonotype has more than one count but fewer than ten. The rearrangement links TRBV7-2 to TRBJ2-3; TRBD2 matches 8 bases. The CDR3 covers 16 residues. Germline V gene lookup returns CDR1 SGHTA and CDR2 FQGNSA. With V trimmed by 5 bases and J by 2 bases, 9 bases remained unmatched. As DNA, the CDR3 is TGTGCCAGCAGCCTCGGGGGGGGTGGGATCACAGATACGCAGTATTTT. Protein: CASSLGGGGITDTQYF.

This clonotype is termed medium-sized. The CDR3 reads CASSIAGGSYEQYF. The CDR3 bases are TGTGCCAGTAGTATTGCCGGCGGTTCCTACGAGCAGTACTTC. The chain carries TRBV19 and TRBJ2-7; D uncertain. V shed 3 bases and J shed 1 base, with 10 bases lying between them. Germline CDR1 reads LNHDA; CDR2 reads SQIVND (reference sequence). The length of the CDR3 is 14 residues.

This clonotype was seen ten or more times. The chain recombines TRBV7-3 with TRBJ2-5, with 9 bases lining up with TRBD1. V lost 5 bases and J lost 5; bases outside the gene matches: 9. Germline CDR1 and CDR2: SGHTA and FQGTGA. This CDR3 spans 15 amino acids. CDR3 residues: CASSATGGAMETQYF. CDR3 coding DNA: TGTGCCAGCAGCGCTACAGGGGGCGCAATGGAGACCCAGTACTTC.

V gene TRBV6-1 combines with J gene TRBJ1-2; 10 nucleotides match TRBD1. CDR1 is MNHNS, CDR2 SASEGT, per germline. This CDR3 region has 15 residues. The J segment lost 6 bases and the V segment lost 5 bases, leaving 9 bases of the junction unmatched. The CDR3 sequence is CASSLRADRGNGYTF. CDR3 DNA: TGTGCCAGCAGTCTGCGAGCGGACAGGGGGAATGGCTACACCTTC.

The table lists this clonotype with many counts. The chain recombines TRBV9 with TRBJ2-2, with D unresolved. Looked up from germline, CDR1 is SGDLS and CDR2 is YYNGEE. The CDR3 is 14 amino acids. V lost 0 bases and J 0 bases, leaving 3 bases between the germline ends. The CDR3: CASSVGTNTGELFF. The DNA for the CDR3 is TGTGCCAGCAGCGTAGGTACGAACACCGGGGAGCTGTTTTTT.

This clonotype appeared many times. J is TRBJ2-5 and V is TRBV12-3 or TRBV12-4; D remains unclear. Trimming took off 7 bases at V and 7 bases at J, with 16 bases between the two ends. There are 13 residues in the CDR3. CDR3 residues: CASIPPGSGTQYF. The CDR3 nucleotides are TGTGCCAGCATCCCCCCGGGCTCTGGGACCCAGTACTTC.

This clonotype showed up many times. The chain carries TRBV6-4 and TRBJ2-3; 10 positions agree with TRBD2. CDR3 size: 15 residues. Germline assignment: CDR1 MRHNA and CDR2 SNTAGT. Trimming cost V 2 bases and J 2 bases; bases outside gene matches: 1. CDR3 protein: CASSDSGGATDTQYF. The CDR3 DNA reads TGTGCCAGCAGTGACAGCGGGGGGGCCACAGATACGCAGTATTTT.

Ten or more counts support this clonotype. This sequence joins TRBV4-3 and TRBJ2-5; 7 bases line up with TRBD2. The CDR3 consists of 16 residues. Germline-derived CDR1 and CDR2 are LGHNA and YSLEER. Unmatched junction bases numbered 8, after V lost 3 bases and J lost 1 base. The CDR3 DNA reads as TGCGCCAGCAGCCATTTCGGAGCGGGGACCCAAGAGACCCAGTACTTC. Translated: CASSHFGAGTQETQYF.

The table lists this clonotype with a few counts. The rearrangement links TRBV11-2 to TRBJ1-2, with D maybe TRBD1 (6 bases). V was cut by 5 bases and J by 8 bases, with 15 bases left in between. Germline CDR1 is SGHAT and CDR2 is FQNNGV. The CDR3 is made up of 13 amino acids. The DNA for the CDR3 is TGTGCCAGCAGCCCCCCAGGGGTGGGCGGCTACACCTTC. Translating gives CASSPPGVGGYTF.

The sample holds many counts of this clonotype. J is TRBJ2-3 and V is TRBV5-6; D remains ambiguous. V lost 3 bases and J 6 bases, leaving 5 bases between the germline ends. The CDR3 contains 11 residues. The V gene's germline CDR1 is SGHDT and CDR2 YYEEEE. In DNA, the CDR3 is TGTGCCAGCAGCTGGGTGGATACGCAGTATTTT. It specifies CASSWVDTQYF. Full variable domain (rest looked up from reference TRBV5-6 and TRBJ2-3): DAGVTQSPTHLIKTRGQQVTLRCSPKSGHDTVSWYQQALGQGPQFIFQYYEEEERQRGNFPDRFSGHQFPNYSSELNVNALLLGDSALYLCASSWVDTQYFGPGTRLTVL.

J is TRBJ2-5 and V is TRBV7-2; D perhaps matches TRBD2 (6 bases). V was clipped by 4 bases and J by 2 bases, with 8 bases between them. The CDR3 has 13 amino acids. CDR1 SGHTA and CDR2 FQGNSA come from the germline V gene. The CDR3 protein is CASSWLAQETQYF. The CDR3 coding sequence is TGTGCCAGCAGCTGGCTAGCGCAAGAGACCCAGTACTTC.

The chain carries TRBV4-2 and TRBJ2-7; 8 bases fit TRBD1. The CDR3 spans 17 residues. Trimming took 3 bases from V and 6 from J; bases not matched to a gene: 16. The germline V gene has CDR1 LGHNA and CDR2 YNFKEQ. In nucleotides, the CDR3 is TGTGCCAGCAGCCAGGAGCTCACAGGGGGTGGGTCTCCCGAGCAGTACTTC. It is translated as CASSQELTGGGSPEQYF.

The CDR3 nucleotides read TGTGCCACCAGCAGAGAACTAGCGGGGGGAAAACAGTACGAGCAGTACTTC. Protein product: CATSRELAGGKQYEQYF. The chain combines TRBV15 with TRBJ2-7; 12 nucleotides line up with TRBD2. Germline V gene lookup returns CDR1 LNHNV and CDR2 YYDKDF (reference sequence). This CDR3 contains 17 residues. V lost 0 bases and J lost 4; bases outside the gene matches: 7.

J is TRBJ1-4 and V is TRBV20-1; the D gene is possibly TRBD1 (5 bases). Germline values: CDR1 DFQATT, CDR2 SNEGSKA (reference sequence). Trimming removed 0 bases from V and 0 bases from J, with 14 bases in between. There are 17 residues in the CDR3. The CDR3 region has the DNA TGCAGTGCTAGAGATCATACGGGGGTCTCAACTAATGAAAAACTGTTTTTT. It translates to CSARDHTGVSTNEKLFF.

This clonotype was seen at least ten times. V and J are TRBV4-1 and TRBJ2-3; a possible D gene is TRBD2 (6 bases). CDR3 length equals 16 residues. Trimming pared 0 bases from V and 2 bases from J, leaving 12 bases between. Germline loops: CDR1 MGHRA, CDR2 YSYEKL. The CDR3, as DNA: TGCGCCAGCAGCCAAGAGGGACTGCCCTCCACAGATACGCAGTATTTT. Protein sequence: CASSQEGLPSTDTQYF.

J is TRBJ2-1 and V is TRBV12-3 or TRBV12-4; 11 nucleotides align to TRBD2. The length of the CDR3 is 15 residues. V was pared by 5 bases and J by 5 bases, with 5 bases of the junction left unmatched. The CDR3 protein is CASSAGTSGNNEQFF. As DNA, the CDR3 is TGTGCCAGCAGTGCCGGGACTAGCGGAAACAATGAGCAGTTCTTC.

This clonotype has at least ten counts. CDR3 coding DNA: TGTGCCAGCAGTTTAGTAGGGGGGACATACGAGCAGTACTTC. Amino acids: CASSLVGGTYEQYF. V and J are TRBV12-3 or TRBV12-4 and TRBJ2-7; D may be TRBD1 or TRBD2 (6 bases each). Trimming stripped 1 base from V and 4 bases from J, with 11 bases between. CDR3 length: 14 residues.

This clonotype was seen only a few times. DNA for the CDR3: TGCAGTGCCCTTACTCAGGGGTTGACTGAAGCTTTCTTT. Its translation: CSALTQGLTEAFF. V usage is TRBV20-1 and J usage is TRBJ1-1, with a tentative D call TRBD1 (6 bases). V lost 6 bases to trimming and J lost 5 bases, with 16 bases between them. CDR3 length: 13 residues. CDR1 and CDR2 from the germline V gene are DFQATT and SNEGSKA (reference sequence).

This clonotype was seen at least ten times. V is TRBV4-1 and J is TRBJ2-1; TRBD2 aligns across 7 bases. Germline lookup yields CDR1 MGHRA and CDR2 YSYEKL. V was pared by 1 base and J by 4 bases, with 7 bases of the junction left unmatched. This CDR3 region has 16 residues. The CDR3 DNA reads as TGCGCCAGCAGCCAAGCTACCAGCGGGGTTTACAATGAGCAGTTCTTC. This translates into CASSQATSGVYNEQFF.

This clonotype was seen many times. CDR3 loop: CASGSGIWNSPLHF. The CDR3 DNA sequence: TGTGCCAGCGGGTCAGGGATCTGGAATTCACCCCTCCACTTT. This rearrangement joins TRBV7-8 to TRBJ1-6; the D gene is possibly TRBD1 (5 bases). The V gene's germline CDR1 is SGHVS and CDR2 FQNEAQ. There are 14 residues in the CDR3. The V end lost 8 bases, the J end lost 7 bases, and 15 bases lay between the germline ends.

This clonotype occurred a few times. The rearrangement uses TRBV7-3 and TRBJ2-3; no firm D call. This CDR3 is built from 14 residues. Germline V CDR1 and CDR2: SGHTA, FQGTGA. V dropped 6 bases and J dropped 2 bases, with 12 bases sitting between them. Here the CDR3 DNA reads TGTGCCAGCAGGATGACCGGTACCACAGATACGCAGTATTTT. Residues: CASRMTGTTDTQYF.

This clonotype was counted at least ten times. The V and J genes are TRBV20-1 and TRBJ2-2; the D gene is possibly TRBD1 (5 bases). CDR1 and CDR2 from the germline V gene are DFQATT and SNEGSKA (reference sequence). V dropped 3 bases and J dropped 6 bases, with 14 bases sitting between them. This CDR3 has 14 residues. CDR3 sequence (DNA): TGCAGTGCTAGTAACCCAAGGGGCGCCGGGGAGCTGTTTTTT. Protein sequence: CSASNPRGAGELFF.